This T cell receptor beta chain was identified in a study of regulatory T cells in long-lasting Graves disease. The CDR3 covers 18 residues. The J segment lost 2 bases and the V segment lost 4 bases, leaving 8 bases of the junction unmatched. Germline V gene sequence: CDR1 MNHEY, CDR2 SVGEGT. About this clonotype: This may stem from a read error, because a much larger clone lies one nucleotide away.

The time point: newly diagnosed GD, antithyroid drugs for less than 3 months. RNA from PBMCs was the source of the TCR library. Construction of the TCR beta libraries employed iRepertoire HTBI primers in conjunction with Arm-PCR of CDR3 regions. Each CDR3 protein is one row after TCRdb ran MiXCR on the multiplex PCR reads. Among 350,000 to 500,000 distinct CDR3 sequences listed, about 17% were seen once. These records were also assigned to another study, of T cells in Graves' hyperthyroidism and ophthalmopathy. That report notes: The HTBI primer set served for first-round RT-PCR of the TCR CDR3.

The chain has TRBV6-2 or TRBV6-3 and TRBJ1-4, with 12 bases that match TRBD1. This material consisted of peripheral blood mononuclear cells (PBMCs), taken at new diagnosis, from a patient treated with antithyroid drugs. This receptor was identified in a woman in her late teens or twenties with Graves disease. CDR3: CASSFRDRGRMTNEKLFF. In DNA form, the CDR3 reads TGTGCCAGCAGTTTCCGGGACAGGGGGCGAATGACTAATGAAAAACTGTTTTTT.